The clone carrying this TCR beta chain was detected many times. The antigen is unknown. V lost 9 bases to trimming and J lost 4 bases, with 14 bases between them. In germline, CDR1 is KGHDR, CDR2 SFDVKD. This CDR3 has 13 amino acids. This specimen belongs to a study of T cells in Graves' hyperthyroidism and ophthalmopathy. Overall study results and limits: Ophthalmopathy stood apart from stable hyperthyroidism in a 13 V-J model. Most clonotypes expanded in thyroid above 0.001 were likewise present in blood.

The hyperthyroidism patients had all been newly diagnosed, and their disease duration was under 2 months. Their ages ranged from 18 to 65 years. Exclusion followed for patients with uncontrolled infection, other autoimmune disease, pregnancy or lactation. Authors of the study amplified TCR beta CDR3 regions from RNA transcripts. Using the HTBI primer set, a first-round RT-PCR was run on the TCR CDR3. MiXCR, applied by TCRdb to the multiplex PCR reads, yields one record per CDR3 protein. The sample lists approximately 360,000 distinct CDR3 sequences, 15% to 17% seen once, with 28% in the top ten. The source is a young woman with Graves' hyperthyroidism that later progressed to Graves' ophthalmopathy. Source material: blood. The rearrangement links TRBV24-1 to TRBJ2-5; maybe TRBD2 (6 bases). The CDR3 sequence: CATAGNGRETQYF. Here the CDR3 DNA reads TGTGCCACCGCCGGGAACGGGAGAGAGACCCAGTACTTC.